A single sample is the source of the 21 T cell receptor beta chains below, sequenced in a study of human T cells and chemical hapten exposure. Time point specified: patch test 2, 6 weeks after DPC sensitization. Specified treatment: therapeutic diphenylcyclopropenone sensitization with weekly scalp DPC. TCRdb re-called the RACE reads through MiXCR, storing one row per CDR3 protein. The sample contains around 360,000 distinct CDR3 sequences, roughly 6% of which appear only once. Source: whole blood, taken in connection with sensitization to the hapten diphenylcyclopropenone (DPC). These receptors were obtained from a woman aged 18-30 years with alopecia areata. Some clones in this sample may be carry-over from other donors' samples.

With respect to this clonotype: A much larger clone sits a single nucleotide away, making a read error possible. This chain uses TRBV11-2 with TRBJ1-4; D is unresolved. Germline V gene lookup returns CDR1 SGHAT and CDR2 FQNNGV. The CDR3 is 14 residues long. CDR3 loop: CVSSLYRTNEKLFF. In DNA form, the CDR3 reads TGTGTCAGCAGCTTATACAGAACTAATGAAAAACTGTTTTTT.

This clonotype was counted many times. The chain carries TRBV6-5 and TRBJ2-7, with unresolved D. V was pared by 8 bases and J by 0 bases, with 8 bases between. The germline gives CDR1 MNHEY, CDR2 SVGAGI. This CDR3 spans 12 amino acids. This CDR3 is CASGRSSYEQYF. In DNA, the CDR3 is TGTGCCAGCGGCAGGAGCTCCTACGAGCAGTACTTC.

The rearrangement links TRBV12-3 or TRBV12-4 to TRBJ2-7; 13 nucleotides agree with TRBD2. Trimming removed 7 bases from V and 4 bases from J; junction bases left unmatched: 4. This CDR3 is 14 amino acids long. The CDR3 loop reads CASTSLAGGYEQYF. The CDR3 DNA follows: TGTGCCAGCACCTCACTAGCGGGGGGGTACGAGCAGTACTTC.

The rearrangement links TRBV9 to TRBJ2-7; weak D call: TRBD1 (5 bases). Germline V gives CDR1 SGDLS, CDR2 YYNGEE. V lost 3 bases, J lost 7 bases, and 14 bases lay in between. The CDR3 sequence is 13 residues long. DNA of the CDR3: TGTGCCAGCAGCGCTCGGACACTCTCGGAGCAGTACTTC. Translating gives CASSARTLSEQYF.

This clonotype was detected a few times. The V gene is TRBV6-5, the J gene TRBJ2-4, with 11 bases lining up with TRBD1. This CDR3 is built from 20 residues. V was pared by 2 bases and J by 3 bases, with 15 bases of the junction left unmatched. Germline V gene data show CDR1 as MNHEY and CDR2 as SVGAGI. CDR3 bases: TGTGCCAGCAGTTACCGCTGGACAGGGGGCGTCCGGAATGACAAAAACATTCAGTACTTC. Translation: CASSYRWTGGVRNDKNIQYF.

The rearrangement uses TRBV3-1 and TRBJ2-1; tentatively, D is TRBD2 (6 bases). The V end lost 6 bases, the J end lost 0 bases, and 15 bases lay between the germline ends. CDR1 and CDR2 from the germline V gene are LGHDT and YNNKEL (reference sequence). CDR3 length: 16 residues. Here the CDR3 DNA reads TGTGCCAGCAGACGGACTGCGGGGAGCTCCTACAATGAGCAGTTCTTC. Encoded protein: CASRRTAGSSYNEQFF.

This clonotype was recorded at least ten times. The chain recombines TRBV6-2 or TRBV6-3 with TRBJ1-6, with D possibly matching TRBD1 (6 bases). Germline V gene sequence: CDR1 MNHEY, CDR2 SVGEGT. V was trimmed by 6 bases and J by 10 bases, leaving 37 bases between them. The CDR3 spans 21 residues. The CDR3 coding sequence is TGTGCCAGCAGGTACGGACCCTGGGGGCAGGGCCGGTGGGACACGGAATCACCCCTCCACTTT. It yields the protein CASRYGPWGQGRWDTESPLHF.

The J gene is TRBJ2-1, the V gene TRBV27, with TRBD2 identical over 8 bases. The germline gives CDR1 MNHEY, CDR2 SMNVEV (reference sequence). The CDR3 is 17 residues long. V was pared by 0 bases and J by 5 bases, with 9 bases of the junction left unmatched. This CDR3 reads CASSLSFPGGPHNEQFF. Written as DNA, the CDR3 is TGTGCCAGCAGTTTATCGTTCCCGGGGGGGCCCCACAATGAGCAGTTCTTC.

The chain recombines TRBV6-5 with TRBJ1-2; no firm D call. The CDR3 sequence is 13 residues long. V was shortened by 7 bases and J by 2 bases, with 11 bases between the two germline ends. CDR1 and CDR2 from the germline V gene are MNHEY and SVGAGI. The CDR3 sequence: CASTQLGNYGYTF. The CDR3 DNA reads as TGTGCCAGCACCCAGCTAGGGAACTATGGCTACACCTTC.

This sequence joins TRBV5-6 and TRBJ2-3; the D is unclear. The CDR3 contains 15 residues. Trimming removed 4 bases from V and 0 bases from J, with 12 bases in between. CDR1 is SGHDT and CDR2 is YYEEEE in the germline V gene. The CDR3 coding sequence is TGTGCCAGCAGCCCAATTGCGCGGAGCACAGATACGCAGTATTTT. Protein product: CASSPIARSTDTQYF.

The rearrangement joins TRBV3-1 to TRBJ1-1, with D possibly TRBD1 on 6 matching bases. V lost 3 bases and J 3 bases, leaving 11 bases between the germline ends. CDR1 is LGHDT and CDR2 is YNNKEL in the germline V gene (reference sequence). This CDR3 is built from 14 residues. The CDR3 coding sequence is TGTGCCAGCAGCCACAGGGGATCGCACACTGAAGCTTTCTTT. It yields the protein CASSHRGSHTEAFF. Supplemented by reference TRBV3-1 and TRBJ1-1, the full variable domain reads DTAVSQTPKYLVTQMGNDKSIKCEQNLGHDTMYWYKQDSKKFLKIMFSYNNKELIINETVPNRFSPKSPDKAHLNLHINSLELGDSAVYFCASSHRGSHTEAFFGQGTRLTVV.

This clonotype was observed at least ten times. This sequence joins TRBV4-2 and TRBJ2-3, with 13 bases identical to TRBD2. The trim removed 8 bases at V and 2 bases at J, leaving 4 bases unmatched. Germline V CDR1 and CDR2: LGHNA, YNFKEQ. The CDR3 is 15 residues long. The CDR3 coding sequence is TGTGCCAGCCGACTAGCGGGGGGCCCCACAGATACGCAGTATTTT. This translates into CASRLAGGPTDTQYF.

This clonotype came up many times. The chain carries TRBV24-1 and TRBJ2-1; D is possibly TRBD1 or TRBD2 (6 bases each). The CDR3 spans 18 residues. Germline V CDR1 and CDR2: KGHDR, SFDVKD. Trimming took off 3 bases at V and 0 bases at J, with 17 bases between the two ends. CDR3 loop: CATSDPRGHLSSYNEQFF. The CDR3 bases are TGTGCCACCAGTGATCCCCGGGGGCACCTCAGCTCCTACAATGAGCAGTTCTTC.

The table lists this clonotype with a few counts. The J gene is TRBJ2-7, the V gene TRBV5-5, with 8 positions matching TRBD1. The J segment lost 2 bases and the V segment lost 0 bases, leaving 7 bases of the junction unmatched. Germline CDR1 and CDR2: SGHKS and YYEKEE (reference sequence). There are 16 residues in the CDR3. Here the CDR3 DNA reads TGTGCCAGCAGCTTGGGACAGGGGAGGAGGACCTACGAGCAGTACTTC. Its translation is CASSLGQGRRTYEQYF.

This clonotype occurred many times. The CDR3 spells CASRPMELSGNTIYF. The DNA of the CDR3 is TGTGCCAGCAGGCCTATGGAGCTCTCTGGAAACACCATATATTTT. The J gene is TRBJ1-3, the V gene TRBV6-2 or TRBV6-3; D is ambiguous. The ends were cut back, 6 bases at V and 0 bases at J, with 12 bases in the middle. CDR1 is MNHEY, CDR2 SVGEGT, per germline. The CDR3 spans 15 residues.

The V gene is TRBV3-1, the J gene TRBJ1-1; tentatively, D is TRBD1 (5 bases). The CDR3 is made up of 12 amino acids. With 3 bases removed from V and 5 bases from J, the gap between germline ends came to 7 bases. Germline V gives CDR1 LGHDT, CDR2 YNNKEL (reference sequence). The CDR3 here is CASSQGVTEAFF. Written as DNA, the CDR3 is TGTGCCAGCAGCCAGGGGGTAACTGAAGCTTTCTTT.

The genes are TRBV2 and TRBJ2-1; 7 positions match TRBD1. The CDR3 consists of 12 residues. Germline CDR1 reads SNHLY; CDR2 reads FYNNEI. Trimming at V came to 7 bases and at J to 15 bases, leaving 12 bases not matched to a gene. DNA of the CDR3: TGTGCCAGCACCCCCGCGACAGGGAACCCGTTCTTC. This codes for CASTPATGNPFF.

This clonotype came up a few times. The V and J genes are TRBV20-1 and TRBJ2-3, with 8 positions matching TRBD1. This CDR3 has 15 residues. In germline, CDR1 is DFQATT, CDR2 SNEGSKA (reference sequence). Trimming removed 6 bases from V and 1 base from J; junction bases left unmatched: 9. This chain's CDR3 is CSANHGGQGTDTQYF. For the CDR3, the DNA is TGCAGTGCCAATCACGGGGGACAGGGCACAGATACGCAGTATTTT.

In its sample, this clonotype was seen a few times. The chain links TRBV7-8 to TRBJ1-1; TRBD1 matches at 8 bases. The CDR3 length is 15 residues. Germline loops: CDR1 SGHVS, CDR2 FQNEAQ. The J segment lost 1 base and the V segment lost 2 bases, leaving 3 bases of the junction unmatched. This chain's CDR3 is CASSLRDRRNTEAFF. Written as DNA, the CDR3 is TGTGCCAGCAGCTTAAGGGACAGGAGGAACACTGAAGCTTTCTTT.

This clonotype was seen repeatedly, ten times or more. This rearrangement joins TRBV7-9 to TRBJ1-4; D unclear. This CDR3 has 11 residues. CDR1 and CDR2 from the germline V gene are SEHNR and FQNEAQ (reference sequence). V was pared by 11 bases and J by 8 bases, with 12 bases between. This CDR3 is CASGSGEKLFF. The CDR3 coding sequence is TGTGCCTCCGGCTCGGGCGAAAAACTGTTTTTT.

Notes on this clonotype: Mismatch with germline at one junction end may stem from a read error. The chain employs TRBV12-3 or TRBV12-4 and TRBJ1-5; D gene unclear. The CDR3 is made up of 12 amino acids. This chain's CDR3 is CACSLRNQPQHF. The CDR3 DNA reads as TGTGCCTGCAGTTTGAGGAACCAGCCCCAGCATTTT.